This TCR beta chain emerged from a study of cytomegalovirus exposure and HLA in healthy donors. Whole-study context: Earlier sequencing of about 179 million T cells yielded 90 million to 140 million unique TCR beta sequences.

The germline V gene encodes CDR1 MDHEN and CDR2 SYDVKM. The junction had 2 bases not matched to a gene; V was cut back by 3 bases and J by 1 base. The CDR3 runs to 14 residues. PCR used 60 Vbeta primers and 13 Jbeta primers. The repertoire was sequenced with immunoSEQ multiplex PCR; TCRdb's copy has only in-frame clones and lacks some. The sample consists of around 260,000 clones, under 90% of them appearing once. General study findings and limits: A later analysis showed TCR association rates differing by HLA locus, peaking at DRB1 and lowest at HLA-C. Donor immune exposure was known only as CMV serostatus. Researchers reported that a few CMV-associated chains were confirmed in vitro as CMV antigen-specific.

This clone was found a few times. As yet, its antigen is unknown. Material for sequencing was PBMCs. This sequence joins TRBV28 and TRBJ1-2; 7 nucleotides line up with TRBD1. This TCR was sampled from a girl aged 2-10 years in good health and CMV-seronegative. In DNA, the CDR3 is TGTGCCAGCAGTTTGGGGACAGATAACTATGGCTACACCTTC. This translates into CASSLGTDNYGYTF.